This T cell receptor beta chain was identified in a study of post-analysis software for immune sequencing data (dated by TCRdb to 2013 to 2016). For the wider study: The recorded disease courses included relapsing-remitting, secondary progressive and progressive-relapsing multiple sclerosis, and some patients had no subtype annotation. The multiple sclerosis patient repertoires were compared with roughly twelve previously published healthy control repertoires from donors aged roughly 6 to 27 years. A subset of samples was prepared in parallel using single-end sample barcoding, then pooled and co-amplified after Illumina adapter ligation. The study at large found these results: Direct clustering with F measure showed strong co-clustering of samples prepared in the same batch, prompting a batch-effect correction. Patients showed significantly higher frequencies than controls for five TRBV segments, among them TRBV5-6, TRBV5-1 and TRBV20-1. Compared with controls, multiple sclerosis patients had significantly lower normalized Chao1 diversity, a finding suggesting substantial peripheral T-cell clonal expansion. The multiple sclerosis patient group was slightly younger than the control group.

CDR1 is given as KGHDR and CDR2 as SFDVKD, both from the germline V gene. The CDR3 covers 18 residues, taking in both the cysteine and the phenylalanine. Only the CDR3 part of the read is kept: 54 bases, read in frame from the first base. Trimming leaves V shorter by 4 bases and J shorter by 1 base, with the junction holding 12 bases beyond the gene matches. TCR beta repertoires were profiled from peripheral blood of about a dozen young patients with multiple sclerosis to demonstrate the VDJtools post-analysis software. The multiple sclerosis patients were children and adolescents ranging in age from roughly 6 to 16 years. This clonotype was observed once. There is no known antigen for this receptor. Qualities for individual bases were not recorded, and no much larger clone is one base off. Library preparation employed PCR. The instrument given in TCRdb is Illumina HiSeq 2500. To reduce PCR and sequencing biases, unique molecular identifiers were built into the TCR beta cDNA libraries. Approximately 500,000 cDNA molecules were obtained per 1 to 10 million input T cells, so each molecule approximated one T cell. The patient libraries were prepared and sequenced with the same protocol used for the earlier healthy control dataset. Samples belonging to the same batch were prepared together, multiplexed and sequenced on a shared HiSeq lane. Turning to the authors' computational methods: Raw barcoded reads were processed with MIGEC, and single-read molecular identifier groups were discarded before consensus assembly and CDR3 extraction. VDJtools was used for post-analysis of the clonotype tables, with diversity normalized by down-sampling every dataset to the smallest sample size. To correct batch-related cross-sample contamination, repertoire overlap clustering matched CDR3 amino acid sequences but not nucleotide sequences. The public sequencing data were trimmed at Q25 with fastp and processed into clonotypes with MiXCR by TCRdb, which kept only in-frame beta chains. Each CDR3 protein appears once, grouped with its most common genes and DNA. The V and J calls shown here were made by TCRdb, not taken from the authors' results. In all, the sample holds hundreds of thousands of distinct CDR3 sequences, and 55% to 70% of those were seen once. Approximately 11% of the sample lies in the top ten.

The chain couples TRBV24-1 to TRBJ2-3, and 8 junction bases match TRBD2. The receptor was isolated from a girl aged 2 to 10 with multiple sclerosis. Sequenced: blood. In nucleotide form, the sequence is TGTGCCACCAGTGACTCGACGAGCGGGAGCTTCCGCACAGATACGCAGTATTTT. This yields the protein CATSDSTSGSFRTDTQYF.